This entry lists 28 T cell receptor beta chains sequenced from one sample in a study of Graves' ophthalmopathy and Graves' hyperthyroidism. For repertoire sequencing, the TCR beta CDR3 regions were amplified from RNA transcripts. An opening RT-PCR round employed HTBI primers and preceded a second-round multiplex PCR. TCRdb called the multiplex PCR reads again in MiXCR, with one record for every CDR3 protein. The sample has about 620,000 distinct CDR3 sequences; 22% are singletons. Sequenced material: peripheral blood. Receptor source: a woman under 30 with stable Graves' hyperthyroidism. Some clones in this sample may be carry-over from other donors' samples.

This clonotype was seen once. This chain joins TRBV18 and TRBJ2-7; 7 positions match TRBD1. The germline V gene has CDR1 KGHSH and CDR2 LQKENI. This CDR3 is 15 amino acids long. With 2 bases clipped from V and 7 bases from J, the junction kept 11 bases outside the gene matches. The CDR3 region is CASSPYSGTELEQYF. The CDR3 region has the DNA TGTGCCAGCTCACCATACTCCGGGACAGAACTTGAGCAGTACTTC.

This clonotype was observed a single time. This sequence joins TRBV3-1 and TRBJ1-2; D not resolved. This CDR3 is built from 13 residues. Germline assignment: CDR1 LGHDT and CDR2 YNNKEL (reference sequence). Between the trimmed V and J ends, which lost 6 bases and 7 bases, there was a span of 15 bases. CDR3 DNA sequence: TGTGCCAGCAGTCCTCCAGCGGCGGGTGGCTACACCTTC. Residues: CASSPPAAGGYTF. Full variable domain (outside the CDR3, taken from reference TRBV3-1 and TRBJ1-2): DTAVSQTPKYLVTQMGNDKSIKCEQNLGHDTMYWYKQDSKKFLKIMFSYNNKELIINETVPNRFSPKSPDKAHLNLHINSLELGDSAVYFCASSPPAAGGYTFGSGTRLTVV.

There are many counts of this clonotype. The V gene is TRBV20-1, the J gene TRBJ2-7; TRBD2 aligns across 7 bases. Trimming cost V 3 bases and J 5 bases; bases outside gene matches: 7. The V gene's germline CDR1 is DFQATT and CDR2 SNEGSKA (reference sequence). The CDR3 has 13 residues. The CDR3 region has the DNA TGCAGTGCTAGTGGGGGGGTAAGGAACGAGCAGTACTTC. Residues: CSASGGVRNEQYF.

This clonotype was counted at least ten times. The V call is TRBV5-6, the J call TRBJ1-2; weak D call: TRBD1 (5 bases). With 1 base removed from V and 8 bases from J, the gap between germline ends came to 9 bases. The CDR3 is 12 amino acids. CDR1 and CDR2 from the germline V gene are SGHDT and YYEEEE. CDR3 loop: CASSLFGTGYTF. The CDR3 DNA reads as TGTGCCAGCAGCTTGTTCGGGACCGGCTACACCTTC.

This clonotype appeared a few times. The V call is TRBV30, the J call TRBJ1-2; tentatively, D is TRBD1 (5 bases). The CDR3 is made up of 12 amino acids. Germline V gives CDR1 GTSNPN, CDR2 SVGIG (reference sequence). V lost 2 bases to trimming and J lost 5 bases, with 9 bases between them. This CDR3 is CAWSQGPYGYTF. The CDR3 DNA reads TGTGCCTGGAGTCAGGGCCCTTATGGCTACACCTTC.

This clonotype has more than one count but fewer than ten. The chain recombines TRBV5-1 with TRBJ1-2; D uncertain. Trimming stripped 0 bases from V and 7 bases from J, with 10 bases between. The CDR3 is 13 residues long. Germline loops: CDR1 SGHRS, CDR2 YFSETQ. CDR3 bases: TGCGCCAGCAGCTTGGACGGCCGGCTTGGCTACACCTTC. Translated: CASSLDGRLGYTF.

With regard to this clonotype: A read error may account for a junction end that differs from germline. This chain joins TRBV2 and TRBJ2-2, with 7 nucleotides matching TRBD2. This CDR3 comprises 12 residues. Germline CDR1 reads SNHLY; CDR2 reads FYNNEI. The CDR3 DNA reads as TGTACCAGCAGCGGGGTTACCGGGGAGCTGTTTTTT. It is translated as CTSSGVTGELFF.

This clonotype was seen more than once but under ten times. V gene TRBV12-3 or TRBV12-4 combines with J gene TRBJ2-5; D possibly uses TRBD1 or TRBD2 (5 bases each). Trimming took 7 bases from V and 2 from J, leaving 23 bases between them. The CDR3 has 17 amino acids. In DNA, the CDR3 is TGTGCCAGCAACAAGTTACCCCCGGGACGGGCTCAAGAGACCCAGTACTTC. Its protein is CASNKLPPGRAQETQYF.

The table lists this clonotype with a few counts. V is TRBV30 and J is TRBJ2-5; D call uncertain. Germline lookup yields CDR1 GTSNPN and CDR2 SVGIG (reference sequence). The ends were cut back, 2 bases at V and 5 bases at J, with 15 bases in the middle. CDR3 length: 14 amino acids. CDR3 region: CAWSRNSLGETQYF. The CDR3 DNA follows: TGTGCCTGGAGTAGAAACTCCTTGGGGGAGACCCAGTACTTC.

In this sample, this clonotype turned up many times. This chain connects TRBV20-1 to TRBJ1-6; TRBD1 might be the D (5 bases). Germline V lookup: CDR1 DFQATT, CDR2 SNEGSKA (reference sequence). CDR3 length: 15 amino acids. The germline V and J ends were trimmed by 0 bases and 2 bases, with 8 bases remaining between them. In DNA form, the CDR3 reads TGCAGTGCTAGAGATCAGGGTGCCTATAATTCACCCCTCCACTTT. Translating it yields CSARDQGAYNSPLHF.

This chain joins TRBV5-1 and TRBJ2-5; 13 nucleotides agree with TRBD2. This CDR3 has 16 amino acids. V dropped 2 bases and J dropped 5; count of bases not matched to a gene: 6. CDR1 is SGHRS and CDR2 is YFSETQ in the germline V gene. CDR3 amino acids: CASSFTLAGGLETQYF. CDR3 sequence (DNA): TGCGCCAGCAGCTTTACACTAGCGGGGGGGCTGGAGACCCAGTACTTC. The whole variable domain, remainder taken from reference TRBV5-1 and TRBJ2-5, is KAGVTQTPRYLIKTRGQQVTLSCSPISGHRSVSWYQQTPGQGLQFLFEYFSETQRNKGNFPGRFSGRQFSNSRSEMNVSTLELGDSALYLCASSFTLAGGLETQYFGPGTRLLVL.

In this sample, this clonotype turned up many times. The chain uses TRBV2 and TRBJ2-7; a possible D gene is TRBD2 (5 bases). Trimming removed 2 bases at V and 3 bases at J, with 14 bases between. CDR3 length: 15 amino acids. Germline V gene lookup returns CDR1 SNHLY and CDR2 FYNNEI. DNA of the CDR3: TGTGCCAGCAGTGAATTGGCGGGCCCGAACTACGAGCAGTACTTC. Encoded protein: CASSELAGPNYEQYF.

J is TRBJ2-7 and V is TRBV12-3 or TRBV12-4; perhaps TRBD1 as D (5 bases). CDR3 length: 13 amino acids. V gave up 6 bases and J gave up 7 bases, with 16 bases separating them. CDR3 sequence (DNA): TGTGCCAGCAGCCAAGTATCAGGGCTGGAGCAGTACTTC. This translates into CASSQVSGLEQYF.

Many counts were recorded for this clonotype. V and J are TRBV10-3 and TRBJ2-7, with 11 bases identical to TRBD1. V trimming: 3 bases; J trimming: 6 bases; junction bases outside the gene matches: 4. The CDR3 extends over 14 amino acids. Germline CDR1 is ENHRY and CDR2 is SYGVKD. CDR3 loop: CAISEGTGGREQYF. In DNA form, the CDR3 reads TGTGCCATCAGTGAAGGGACAGGGGGTCGCGAGCAGTACTTC.

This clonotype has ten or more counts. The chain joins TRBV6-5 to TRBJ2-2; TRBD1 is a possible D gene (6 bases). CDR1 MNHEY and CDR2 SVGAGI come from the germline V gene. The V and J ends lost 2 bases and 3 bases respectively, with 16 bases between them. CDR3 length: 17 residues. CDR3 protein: CASSYPTGRPDTGELFF. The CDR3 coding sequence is TGTGCCAGCAGTTACCCTACAGGGCGCCCGGACACCGGGGAGCTGTTTTTT.

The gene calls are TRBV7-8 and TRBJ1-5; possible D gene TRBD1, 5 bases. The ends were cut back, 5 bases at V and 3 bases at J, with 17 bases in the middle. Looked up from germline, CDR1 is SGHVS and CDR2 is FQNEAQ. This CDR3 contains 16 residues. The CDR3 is CASSGQAGTFNQPQHF. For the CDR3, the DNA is TGTGCCAGCAGCGGACAAGCCGGGACCTTCAATCAGCCCCAGCATTTT.

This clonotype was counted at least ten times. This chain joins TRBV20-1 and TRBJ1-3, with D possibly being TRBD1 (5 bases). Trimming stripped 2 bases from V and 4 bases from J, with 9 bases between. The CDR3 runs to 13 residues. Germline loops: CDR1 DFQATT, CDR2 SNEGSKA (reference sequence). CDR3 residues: CSARQGAGNTIYF. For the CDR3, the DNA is TGCAGTGCTAGACAGGGAGCCGGAAACACCATATATTTT.

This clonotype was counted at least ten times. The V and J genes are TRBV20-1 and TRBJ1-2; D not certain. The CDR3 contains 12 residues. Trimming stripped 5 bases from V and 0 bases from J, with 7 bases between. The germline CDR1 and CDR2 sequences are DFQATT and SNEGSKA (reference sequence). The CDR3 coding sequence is TGCAGTGCTCGTGTCTCTAACTATGGCTACACCTTC. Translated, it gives CSARVSNYGYTF.

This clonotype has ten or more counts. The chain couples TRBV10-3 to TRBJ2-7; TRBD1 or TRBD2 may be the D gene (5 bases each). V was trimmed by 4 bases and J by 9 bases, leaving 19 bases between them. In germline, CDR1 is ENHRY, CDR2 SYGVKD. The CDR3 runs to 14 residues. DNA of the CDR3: TGTGCCATCAGTGGGGACGTGACCTACGAAGGGCAGTACTTC. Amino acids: CAISGDVTYEGQYF.

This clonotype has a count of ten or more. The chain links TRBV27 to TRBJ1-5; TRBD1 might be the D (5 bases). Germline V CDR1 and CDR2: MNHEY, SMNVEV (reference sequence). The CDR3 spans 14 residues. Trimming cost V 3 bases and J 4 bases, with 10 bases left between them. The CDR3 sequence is CASSLAGTNQPQHF. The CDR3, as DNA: TGTGCCAGCAGTTTGGCAGGGACTAATCAGCCCCAGCATTTT.

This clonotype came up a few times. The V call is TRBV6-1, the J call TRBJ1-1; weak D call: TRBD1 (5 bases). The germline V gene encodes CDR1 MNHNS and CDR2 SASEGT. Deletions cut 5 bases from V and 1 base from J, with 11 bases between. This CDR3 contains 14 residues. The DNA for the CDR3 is TGTGCCAGCAGTACCGCGGGGGGGAACACTGAAGCTTTCTTT. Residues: CASSTAGGNTEAFF.

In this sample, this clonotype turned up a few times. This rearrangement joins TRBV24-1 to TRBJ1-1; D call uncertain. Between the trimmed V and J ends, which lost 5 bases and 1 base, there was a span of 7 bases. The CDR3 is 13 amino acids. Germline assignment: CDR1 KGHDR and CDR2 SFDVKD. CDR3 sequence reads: CATSGRGNTEAFF. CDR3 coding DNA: TGTGCCACCAGTGGAAGAGGGAACACTGAAGCTTTCTTT.

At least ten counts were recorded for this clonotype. CDR3 protein: CASHGAESYTGELFF. The CDR3 DNA sequence: TGTGCCAGCCACGGGGCAGAGTCTTACACCGGGGAGCTGTTTTTT. The chain uses TRBV11-2 and TRBJ2-2; D possibly matches TRBD1 or TRBD2 (5 bases each). Germline CDR1 is SGHAT and CDR2 is FQNNGV. The V and J ends lost 8 bases and 3 bases respectively, with 16 bases between them. The CDR3 is made up of 15 amino acids.

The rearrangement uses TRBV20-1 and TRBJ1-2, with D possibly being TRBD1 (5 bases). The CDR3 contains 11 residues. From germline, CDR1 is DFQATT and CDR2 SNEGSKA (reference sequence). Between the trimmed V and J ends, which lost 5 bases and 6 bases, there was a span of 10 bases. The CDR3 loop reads CSAWGGDGYTF. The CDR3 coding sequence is TGCAGTGCTTGGGGGGGAGATGGCTACACCTTC.

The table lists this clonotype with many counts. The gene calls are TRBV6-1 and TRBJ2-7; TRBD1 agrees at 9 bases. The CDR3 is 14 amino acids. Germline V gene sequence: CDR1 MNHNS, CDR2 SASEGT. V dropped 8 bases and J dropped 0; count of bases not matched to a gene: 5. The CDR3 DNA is TGTGCCAGCCTTACAGGGGGCTCCTCCTACGAGCAGTACTTC. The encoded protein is CASLTGGSSYEQYF.

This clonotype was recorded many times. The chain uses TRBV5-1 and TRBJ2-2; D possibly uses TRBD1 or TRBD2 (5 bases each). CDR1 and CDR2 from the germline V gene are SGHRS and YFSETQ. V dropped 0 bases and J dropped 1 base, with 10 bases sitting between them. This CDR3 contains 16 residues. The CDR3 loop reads CASSLAVGVNTGELFF. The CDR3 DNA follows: TGCGCCAGCAGCTTGGCGGTGGGGGTGAACACCGGGGAGCTGTTTTTT.

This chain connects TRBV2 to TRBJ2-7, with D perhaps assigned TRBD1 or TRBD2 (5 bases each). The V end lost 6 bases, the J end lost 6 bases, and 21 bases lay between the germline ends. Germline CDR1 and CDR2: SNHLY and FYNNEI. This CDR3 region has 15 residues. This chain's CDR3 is CASSARETISLEQYF. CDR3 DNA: TGTGCCAGCAGCGCCAGGGAGACGATCTCTCTCGAGCAGTACTTC.

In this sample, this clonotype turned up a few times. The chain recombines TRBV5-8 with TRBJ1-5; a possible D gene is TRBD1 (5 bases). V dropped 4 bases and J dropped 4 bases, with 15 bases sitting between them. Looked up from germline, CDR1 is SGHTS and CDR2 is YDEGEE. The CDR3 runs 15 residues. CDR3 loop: CASSPGLSTNQPQHF. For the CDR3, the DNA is TGTGCCAGCAGCCCAGGGTTGTCCACGAATCAGCCCCAGCATTTT.